The sequence of this T cell receptor (beta chain) was determined in a study of graft-versus-host responses after intestinal transplantation. At the level of the study: Each patient got anti-thymocyte globulin induction, then tacrolimus and steroids for roughly 3 years.

TCRdb's table, derived via immunoSEQ multiplex PCR, lists solely in-frame clones and lacks some. In the table there are 40,000 or so clones, 85% to 95% of which are singletons. Points on this clone: Its antigen is not identified.

Study-wide findings and caveats: Early after transplant, HvG clones declined as circulating GvH clones peaked. Allograft clonal ratios (graft-versus-host to host-versus-graft) were high in patients who had graft-donor T cell macrochimerism. Researchers found GvH clones in recipient marrow, and some showed up first in ileum or blood.

The CDR3 has 14 residues. The germline V and J ends were trimmed by 1 base and 2 bases, with 7 bases remaining between them. Germline lookup yields CDR1 SGHVS and CDR2 FNYEAQ. The chain recombines TRBV7-6 with TRBJ2-3; D is unclear. The sequence derives from a human patient who received an intestinal transplant, so some T cells may come from the graft donor. This specimen was PBMCs, taken 734 days after intestinal transplantation. The CDR3 here is CASSLEHDTDTQYF. The CDR3 DNA follows: TGTGCCAGCAGCTTAGAACACGACACAGATACGCAGTATTTT.